This T cell receptor beta chain was captured by sequencing in a study of T-cell memory formation after mild COVID-19. A few counts support this clonotype. Germline V gene sequence: CDR1 KGHSH, CDR2 LQKENI. Trimming shortened V by 2 bases and J by 5 bases, and 12 bases separated the two germline ends. This CDR3 region has 14 residues. TCRdb redid the calling of the 5' RACE reads with MiXCR, one entry per CDR3 protein. The sample holds 150,000 to 200,000 distinct CDR3 sequences, 16% seen once. Sequencing was carried out using PBMCs or a T cell subset sorted from them (not recorded which). The receptor was isolated from an adult woman who had mild COVID-19 (a few samples of this study predate the infection). Cell type and time point are not known. V and J are TRBV18 and TRBJ1-2; D ambiguous. The CDR3 region has the DNA TGTGCCAGCTCACCAACGGTAGCGATATATGGCTACACCTTC. Protein product: CASSPTVAIYGYTF.